Described below is a single T cell receptor (beta chain) sequence and its context. No antigen is known for it. MiXCR, applied by TCRdb to the reads, yields one record per CDR3 protein. The table has roughly 800,000 distinct CDR3 sequences, about 29% seen once. This specimen comes from a study of T cell repertoires in cytomegalovirus infection. Broader study findings: HLA-C-restricted TCR beta clonotypes specific for CMV led the ex vivo response.

The sequences come from cultured CD8+ T cells from PBMCs, collected from culture after CMV antigen stimulation. The sequence was collected from a human donor in good health (CMV status not recorded). Some clones in this sample may be carry-over from other donors' samples.

For the CDR3, the DNA is TGCAGCGTTTCTGGACTAGCGGGGACCCCTGGCACAGATACGCAGTATTTT. As protein: CSVSGLAGTPGTDTQYF. The chain has TRBV29-1 and TRBJ2-3, with 12 bases matching TRBD2. The CDR3 consists of 17 residues. Germline V gene lookup returns CDR1 SQVTM and CDR2 ANQGSEA. J was trimmed by 1 base and V by 5 bases; bases with no gene match: 10.